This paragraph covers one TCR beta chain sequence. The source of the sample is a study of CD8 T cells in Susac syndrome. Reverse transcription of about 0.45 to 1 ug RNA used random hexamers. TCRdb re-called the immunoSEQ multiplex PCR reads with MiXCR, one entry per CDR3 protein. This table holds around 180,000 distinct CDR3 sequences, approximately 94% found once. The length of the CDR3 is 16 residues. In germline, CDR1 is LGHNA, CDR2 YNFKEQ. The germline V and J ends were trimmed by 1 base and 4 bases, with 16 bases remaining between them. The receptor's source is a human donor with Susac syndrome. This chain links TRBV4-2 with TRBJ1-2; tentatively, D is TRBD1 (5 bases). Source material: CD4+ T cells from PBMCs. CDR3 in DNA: TGTGCCAGCAGCCAAGCGATTTTCCAGGGAGGCTATGGCTACACCTTC. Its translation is CASSQAIFQGGYGYTF.